This is a list of T cell receptor beta chains from one sample in a study of neoadjuvant anti-PD-1 for oral cavity cancer. TCRdb's table, derived via immunoSEQ multiplex PCR, lists solely in-frame clones and lacks some. This table holds around 67,000 clones, less than 90% found once. This material consisted of PBMCs, taken after nivolumab (anti-PD-1) treatment. The receptors shown here come from a person aged 40 to 85 with oral cavity squamous cell carcinoma. CDR3s leave out the opening cysteine and the closing phenylalanine or tryptophan. The D gene is left open where the match is weak. Size is omitted from some rows. Given values are once, few, many or a class for expanded clones.

d_call v_call clone_size cdr3_aa
TRBD1 TRBV2 . ASSDHLDRGDYGYT
TRBD1 TRBV6-1 . ASILTGAYEQY
. TRBV5-8 . ASSLGGRLNTEAF
. TRBV19 . ASPIDSRGNQPQH
. TRBV5-1 . ASSWAPQETQY
. TRBV10-2 . ASMRWGPNTEAF
TRBD1 TRBV4-1 once ASSLTGTGTGELF
. TRBV5-1 . ASGAAAGTDTQY
. TRBV5-1 . ASSPEGNQPQH
. TRBV5-1 . ASSFIAPLKLF
. TRBV5-1 . ASRPPGMNTEAF
. TRBV30 . AWLRVRGEAF